Here is one T cell receptor (beta chain) with its context. The ends lost 8 bases at V and 4 bases at J; junction bases unmatched: 13. This CDR3 is 17 amino acids long. These data originate in a study of CD8 T cells in Susac syndrome. Sequencing of TCR beta, carried out with a high-throughput approach, was applied to CD8+ and CD4+ T cells from the blood. A quantity of roughly 0.5 to 1 ug RNA underwent reverse transcription using random hexamers. TCR beta CDR3 was amplified by immunoSEQ covering 54 Vbeta and 13 Jbeta. TCRdb processed the immunoSEQ multiplex PCR reads anew with MiXCR; each CDR3 protein has one entry. The sample lists under 200,000 distinct CDR3 sequences, around 96% occurring once.

The sample was CD4+ T cells from PBMCs. The receptor comes from a human donor in good health. The V and J genes are TRBV23-1 and TRBJ1-6, with 8 bases fitting TRBD1. TRBV23-1 is annotated as an ORF whose role is uncertain. CDR3 in DNA: TGCGCCAGCGACCCTGGGGGACAGGACCATTATAATTCACCCCTCCACTTT. This sequence encodes CASDPGGQDHYNSPLHF.